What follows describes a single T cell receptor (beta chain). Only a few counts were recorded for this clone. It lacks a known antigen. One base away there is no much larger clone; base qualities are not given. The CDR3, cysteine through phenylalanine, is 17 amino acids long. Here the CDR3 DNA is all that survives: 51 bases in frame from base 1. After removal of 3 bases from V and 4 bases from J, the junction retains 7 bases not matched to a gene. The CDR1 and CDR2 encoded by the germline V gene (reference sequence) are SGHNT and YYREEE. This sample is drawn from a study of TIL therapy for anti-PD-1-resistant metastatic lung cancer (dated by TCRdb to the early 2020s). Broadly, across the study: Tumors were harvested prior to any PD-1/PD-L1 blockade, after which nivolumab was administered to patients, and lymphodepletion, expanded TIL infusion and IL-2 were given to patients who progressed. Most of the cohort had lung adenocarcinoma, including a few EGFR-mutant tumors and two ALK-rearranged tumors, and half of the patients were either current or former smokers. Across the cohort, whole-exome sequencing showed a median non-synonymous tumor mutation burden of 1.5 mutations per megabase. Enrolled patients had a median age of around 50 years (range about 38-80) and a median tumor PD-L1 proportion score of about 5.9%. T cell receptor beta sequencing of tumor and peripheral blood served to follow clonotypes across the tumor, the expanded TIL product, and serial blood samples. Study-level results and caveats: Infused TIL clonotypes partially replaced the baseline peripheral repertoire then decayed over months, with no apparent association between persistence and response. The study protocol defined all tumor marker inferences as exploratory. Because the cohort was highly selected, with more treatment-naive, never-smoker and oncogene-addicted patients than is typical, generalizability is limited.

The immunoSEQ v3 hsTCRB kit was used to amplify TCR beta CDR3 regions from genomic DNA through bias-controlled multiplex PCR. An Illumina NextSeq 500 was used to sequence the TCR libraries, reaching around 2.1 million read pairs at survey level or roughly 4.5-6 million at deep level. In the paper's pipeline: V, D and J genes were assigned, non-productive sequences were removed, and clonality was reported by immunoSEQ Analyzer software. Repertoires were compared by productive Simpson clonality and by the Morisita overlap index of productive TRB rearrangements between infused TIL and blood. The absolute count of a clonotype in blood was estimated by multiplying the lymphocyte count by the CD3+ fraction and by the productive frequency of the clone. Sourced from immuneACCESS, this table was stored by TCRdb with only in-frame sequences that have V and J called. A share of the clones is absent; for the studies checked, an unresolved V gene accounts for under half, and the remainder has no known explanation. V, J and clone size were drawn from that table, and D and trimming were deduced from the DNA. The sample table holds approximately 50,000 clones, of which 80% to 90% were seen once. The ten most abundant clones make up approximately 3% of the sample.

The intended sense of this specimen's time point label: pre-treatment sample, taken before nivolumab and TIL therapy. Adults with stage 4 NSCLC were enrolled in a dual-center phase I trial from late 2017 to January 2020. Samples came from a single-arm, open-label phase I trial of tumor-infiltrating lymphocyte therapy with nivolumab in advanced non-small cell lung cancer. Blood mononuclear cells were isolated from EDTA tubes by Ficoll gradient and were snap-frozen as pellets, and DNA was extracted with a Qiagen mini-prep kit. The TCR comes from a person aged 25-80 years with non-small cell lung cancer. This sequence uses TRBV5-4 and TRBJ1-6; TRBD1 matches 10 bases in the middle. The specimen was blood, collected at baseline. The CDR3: CASSSLTGGFYNSPLHF. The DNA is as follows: TGTGCCAGCAGCTCGTTGACAGGGGGCTTTTATAATTCACCCCTCCACTTT.